This T cell receptor beta chain is from a study of human T cells and chemical hapten exposure. The study, taken as a whole, reports: Sensitization with DPC brought no change to TCRs above 1 in 1000 in frequency.

Time point noted: patch test 2, 6 weeks after DPC sensitization. This sample's treatment: therapeutic diphenylcyclopropenone sensitization with weekly scalp DPC. Ten or more counts support this clonotype. Its antigen is as yet unknown. CDR3 length: 12 amino acids. Looked up from germline, CDR1 is DFQATT and CDR2 is SNEGSKA (reference sequence). Losses at the gene ends were 3 bases for V and 9 bases for J; bases not matched to a gene: 3. TCRdb recomputed calls from the RACE reads with MiXCR, one row per CDR3 protein. Among over 100,000 distinct CDR3 sequences listed, 9.2% were seen once. The specimen was whole blood, collected in connection with sensitization to the hapten diphenylcyclopropenone (DPC). The chain combines TRBV20-1 with TRBJ2-1, with 9 bases that match TRBD2. This receptor was identified in a woman aged 40 to 50 with alopecia areata. Some clones in this sample may be carry-over from other donors' samples. CDR3 bases: TGCAGTGCTAGCCTAGCGGGGATTGAGCAGTTCTTC. As protein: CSASLAGIEQFF.